The 3 T cell receptor beta chains given below trace back to one sample, sequenced in a study of neoadjuvant nivolumab and ipilimumab in lung cancer (dated by TCRdb to about 2020). Explained via the paper, the time point label denotes: at surgical resection after neoadjuvant nivolumab +/- ipilimumab. The library relied on the immunoSEQ multiplex PCR assay. This is the immuneACCESS table as TCRdb keeps it, with only in-frame sequences that have V and J called. A part of the clones is gone; compared with another copy, unresolved V genes explain less than half, and the rest is unexplained. The sample has some 13,000 clones on record, 90% to 97% of them singletons. Roughly 2.6% of the sample is in the top ten clones. This specimen was peripheral blood, taken after neoadjuvant nivolumab, alone or with ipilimumab, at or shortly before surgery. The receptors come from an adult with non-small cell lung cancer.

CDR3 loop: CASSPLAGEETQYF. CDR3 sequence (DNA): TGTGCCAGCAGCCCTCTAGCGGGAGAAGAGACCCAGTACTTC. V and J are TRBV7-3 and TRBJ2-5; TRBD2 matches at 10 bases. The germline V gene has CDR1 SGHTA and CDR2 FQGTGA. CDR3 size: 14 residues. V lost 5 bases to trimming and J lost 3 bases; unmatched junction nucleotides: 3.

The chain has TRBV18 and TRBJ2-3; D not certain. The germline gives CDR1 KGHSH, CDR2 LQKENI. The CDR3 extends over 15 amino acids. The V end was cut by 0 bases, the J end by 5 bases, with 12 bases between. For the CDR3, the DNA is TGTGCCAGCTCACCACCGACCGGTCGTGGAGATACGCAGTATTTT. Translation: CASSPPTGRGDTQYF.

The V and J genes are TRBV9 and TRBJ2-1; TRBD1 matches at 7 bases. The CDR3 consists of 15 residues. Germline V lookup: CDR1 SGDLS, CDR2 YYNGEE. V lost 2 bases, J lost 4 bases, and 6 bases stayed unmatched. This CDR3 reads CASSVMTGLYNEQFF. CDR3 nucleotide sequence: TGTGCCAGCAGCGTCATGACAGGGTTGTACAATGAGCAGTTCTTC.